This T cell receptor beta chain stems from a study of cytomegalovirus exposure and HLA in healthy donors. The germline CDR1 and CDR2 sequences are MDHEN and SYDVKM. V shed 4 bases and J 4 bases; nucleotides not matched to a gene: 3. CDR3 size: 13 residues. PCR amplification relied on 60 Vbeta primers (plus 13 Jbeta primers). Measured with immunoSEQ multiplex PCR; TCRdb has only the in-frame clones, and not every one. The sample lists roughly 93,000 clones, about four fifths occurring once. This clonotype was sampled from a man aged 25 to 45 in good health and CMV-seronegative. Sequenced: PBMCs. The V call is TRBV28, the J call TRBJ1-2, with 7 bases that match TRBD1. The CDR3 DNA reads as TGTGCCAGCAGTTCCGACAGGGCCTATGGCTACACCTTC. Translation: CASSSDRAYGYTF.